These 13 T cell receptor beta chains share one sample of origin, sequenced in a study of shared clonotypes between healthy human individuals. Sequenced by immunoSEQ multiplex PCR; TCRdb stores in-frame clones only, minus some. The table has about 1 million clones, about 70% seen once. The sequenced material came from memory CD4+ T cells sorted from blood. The sample's subset: CD45RA-negative fraction. The receptors here all came from a man aged 18 to 35 in good health.

The CDR3: CASSSTGASNQPQHF. CDR3 in DNA: TGTGCCAGCAGTTCGACAGGGGCGAGCAATCAGCCCCAGCATTTT. The rearrangement joins TRBV28 to TRBJ1-5; 8 nucleotides agree with TRBD1. Germline CDR1 reads MDHEN; CDR2 reads SYDVKM. The CDR3 runs to 15 residues. J lost 1 base, V lost 4 bases, and 3 bases had no gene match.

The V call is TRBV4-1, the J call TRBJ2-3; 8 nucleotides align to TRBD1. With V trimmed by 4 bases and J by 5 bases, 8 bases remained unmatched. The CDR3 extends over 15 amino acids. Per the germline V gene, CDR1 is MGHRA and CDR2 is YSYEKL. The chain's CDR3 is CASSPGTGEKDTQYF. The CDR3 DNA reads TGCGCCAGCAGCCCCGGGACAGGTGAAAAAGATACGCAGTATTTT.

The chain has TRBV5-4 and TRBJ2-2, with D uncertain. V lost 1 base to trimming and J lost 0 bases, with 4 bases between them. This CDR3 is 14 amino acids long. Germline lookup yields CDR1 SGHNT and CDR2 YYREEE (reference sequence). For the CDR3, the DNA is TGTGCCAGCAGCTTGTGGGCGAACACCGGGGAGCTGTTTTTT. Residues: CASSLWANTGELFF.

The J gene is TRBJ1-4, the V gene TRBV4-1, with D tentatively TRBD1 (5 bases). V lost 4 bases and J 4 bases, leaving 13 bases between the germline ends. The germline V gene encodes CDR1 MGHRA and CDR2 YSYEKL. The CDR3 loop spans 15 amino acids. CDR3: CASSLAGGYNEKLFF. The CDR3 DNA sequence: TGCGCCAGCAGCCTAGCTGGGGGGTATAATGAAAAACTGTTTTTT.

The genes are TRBV18 and TRBJ1-1; TRBD1 agrees at 8 bases. CDR3 size: 12 residues. The V gene end was trimmed by 6 bases and the J gene end by 7 bases; junction bases not matched to a gene: 4. The germline gives CDR1 KGHSH, CDR2 LQKENI. CDR3 sequence reads: CASSPTGDEAFF. The CDR3, as DNA: TGTGCCAGCTCTCCGACAGGGGATGAAGCTTTCTTT.

Of note for this clone: The limits of the CDR3 on the DNA are not certain, so only TCRdb's listed CDR3 is given. The V and J genes are TRBV6-1 and TRBJ2-7; TRBD1, the table's D call, was not compared with the DNA. Germline CDR1 reads MNHNS; CDR2 reads SASEGT. The CDR3 adds up to 14 amino acids, both ends counted. The CDR3 region is CASSVVGQGARCNF.

The chain couples TRBV5-5 to TRBJ1-6; D is ambiguous. V was cut by 0 bases and J by 5 bases, with 6 bases left in between. Per germline, CDR1 SGHKS and CDR2 YYEKEE (reference sequence). CDR3 length equals 14 residues. DNA of the CDR3: TGTGCCAGCAGCTTGGGACTGAATAATTCACCCCTCCACTTT. This encodes CASSLGLNNSPLHF. The full variable domain, its missing parts supplied by reference TRBV5-5 and TRBJ1-6, is DAGVTQSPTHLIKTRGQQVTLRCSPISGHKSVSWYQQVLGQGPQFIFQYYEKEERGRGNFPDRFSARQFPNYSSELNVNALLLGDSALYLCASSLGLNNSPLHFGNGTRLTVT.

This clone occurred once. V is TRBV10-2 and J is TRBJ2-2; 10 bases are shared with TRBD1. Germline-derived CDR1 and CDR2 are WSHSY and SAAADI. CDR3 length: 17 residues. Unmatched junction bases numbered 8, after V lost 3 bases and J lost 4 bases. The CDR3 nucleotides read TGCGCCAGCAGTGATTTTTTGGGACAGGGGCCCACCGGGGAGCTGTTTTTT. Its translation: CASSDFLGQGPTGELFF.

A single count supports this clone. The rearrangement joins TRBV5-1 to TRBJ2-1, with 10 bases identical to TRBD2. Trimming cost V 1 base and J 2 bases; bases outside gene matches: 3. This CDR3 has 16 residues. Per germline, CDR1 SGHRS and CDR2 YFSETQ. CDR3 in DNA: TGCGCCAGCAGCTTGCTCACTAGCGGGACCTACAATGAGCAGTTCTTC. Its protein product is CASSLLTSGTYNEQFF.

The chain is built from TRBV12-5 and TRBJ2-1; 11 positions match TRBD2. Germline CDR1 LGHNT, CDR2 FRNRAP. The CDR3 loop spans 18 amino acids. V dropped 1 base and J dropped 4; count of bases not matched to a gene: 9. CDR3 residues: CASGLEWGLAELYNEQFF. CDR3 in DNA: TGTGCTAGTGGTTTGGAATGGGGACTAGCGGAGCTGTACAATGAGCAGTTCTTC.

The chain recombines TRBV6-4 with TRBJ1-6, with no clear D. CDR3 length: 14 amino acids. From germline, CDR1 is MRHNA and CDR2 SNTAGT. Trimming removed 0 bases at V and 8 bases at J, with 8 bases between. CDR3 loop: CASSDSIRDSPLHF. The CDR3 DNA sequence: TGTGCCAGCAGTGACTCGATTCGGGATTCACCCCTCCACTTT.

The rearrangement links TRBV6-6 to TRBJ2-7; D is unclear. Trimming left V 2 bases short and J 4 bases short, with 9 bases between. The CDR3 extends over 13 amino acids. Germline V CDR1 and CDR2: MNHNY, SVGAGI (reference sequence). The CDR3 is CASSYGRWYEQYF. The CDR3, as DNA: TGTGCCAGCAGTTACGGCCGGTGGTACGAGCAGTACTTC.

The chain carries TRBV30 and TRBJ2-1; TRBD2 matches 9 bases. Unmatched junction bases numbered 3, after V lost 4 bases and J lost 2 bases. Germline-derived CDR1 and CDR2 are GTSNPN and SVGIG (reference sequence). CDR3 length: 14 residues. The CDR3 nucleotides read TGTGCCTGGAATAGCGGGAGAACCTACAATGAGCAGTTCTTC. Translation gives CAWNSGRTYNEQFF.